This T cell receptor (beta chain) was found in a study of CD8+CD57+ T cells in acquired aplastic anemia. This clonotype was detected only a few times. Genomic DNA, the template, was used for profiling of the TCR beta VDJ and CDR3. MiXCR, run by TCRdb on the reads, gives a single entry per CDR3 protein. The table includes around 170,000 distinct CDR3 sequences, under 75% detected once. The CDR3 covers 19 residues. Trimming took 3 bases from V and 2 from J; bases not matched to a gene: 10. The germline V gene encodes CDR1 LGHNA and CDR2 YSLEER. The receptor was derived from a human donor in good health. The sample taken for sequencing was sorted CD4+, CD8+, or CD8+CD57+ T cells (not recorded which) from PBMCs. This chain links TRBV4-3 with TRBJ2-2; 12 positions match TRBD2. The CDR3 region is CASSQSTSGSLGNTGELFF. The DNA for the CDR3 is TGCGCCAGCAGCCAGTCGACTAGCGGGAGTCTAGGAAACACCGGGGAGCTGTTTTTT.